The 8 T cell receptor beta chains reported below all come from one sample, sequenced in a study of T cell clones after liver transplantation. Assay used: immunoSEQ multiplex PCR; TCRdb lists only in-frame clones, some missing. The sample yields 70,000 to 85,000 clones, under 90% seen once. Sequences were derived from CD4+ T cells from blood, sampled before liver transplant. These receptors were obtained from a human donor who received a liver transplant.

The rearrangement links TRBV6-6 to TRBJ1-1; a weak D match, TRBD1 (6 bases). Trimming took 1 base from V and 7 from J, leaving 16 bases between them. The germline V gene has CDR1 MNHNY and CDR2 SVGAGI (reference sequence). The CDR3 covers 15 residues. The CDR3 sequence: CASSYYDGGGSEAFF. The CDR3 DNA sequence: TGTGCCAGCAGTTACTATGACGGGGGCGGGAGTGAAGCTTTCTTT.

The genes are TRBV5-4 and TRBJ2-1; D is uncertain. There are 15 residues in the CDR3. Trimming removed 3 bases at V and 5 bases at J, with 15 bases between. The germline V gene has CDR1 SGHNT and CDR2 YYREEE (reference sequence). CDR3 sequence reads: CASSWLGVRDNEQFF. The CDR3 region has the DNA TGTGCCAGCAGCTGGTTAGGCGTGAGAGACAATGAGCAGTTCTTC. Using reference TRBV5-4 and TRBJ2-1 for the parts outside the CDR3, the full variable domain is ETGVTQSPTHLIKTRGQQVTLRCSSQSGHNTVSWYQQALGQGPQFIFQYYREEENGRGNFPPRFSGLQFPNYSSELNVNALELDDSALYLCASSWLGVRDNEQFFGPGTRLTVL.

The V and J genes are TRBV6-6 and TRBJ2-7; 11 bases align to TRBD1. V lost 5 bases and J lost 6; bases outside the gene matches: 12. Per germline, CDR1 MNHNY and CDR2 SVGAGI (reference sequence). This CDR3 spans 16 amino acids. CDR3 loop: CASSNMGQGDPGEQYF. The CDR3 region has the DNA TGTGCCAGCAGTAACATGGGACAGGGGGATCCGGGCGAGCAGTACTTC.

The rearrangement links TRBV28 to TRBJ2-5; D unresolved. The germline V gene encodes CDR1 MDHEN and CDR2 SYDVKM. Trimming cost V 4 bases and J 1 base, with 13 bases left between them. The length of the CDR3 is 15 residues. The CDR3 coding sequence is TGTGCCAGCAGTTCCCCACGGGTAGTCCAAGAGACCCAGTACTTC. This sequence encodes CASSSPRVVQETQYF.

The chain has TRBV19 and TRBJ2-7; 10 nucleotides match TRBD1. CDR1 is LNHDA and CDR2 is SQIVND in the germline V gene (reference sequence). V trimming: 6 bases; J trimming: 2 bases; junction bases outside the gene matches: 4. The CDR3 sequence is 14 residues long. This CDR3 is CASRTGGFPYEQYF. The CDR3 DNA reads TGTGCCAGTAGGACAGGGGGCTTCCCCTACGAGCAGTACTTC.

This rearrangement joins TRBV7-2 to TRBJ2-3; D may be TRBD1 (7 bases). The CDR3 runs 15 residues. Per germline, CDR1 SGHTA and CDR2 FQGNSA. Trimming removed 3 bases from V and 5 bases from J, with 15 bases in between. CDR3 sequence (DNA): TGTGCCAGCAGCTTCTTTGGGCAGGGGGGAGATACGCAGTATTTT. Its translation is CASSFFGQGGDTQYF. Filled out from reference TRBV7-2 and TRBJ2-3, the complete variable domain reads GAGVSQSPSNKVTEKGKDVELRCDPISGHTALYWYRQSLGQGLEFLIYFQGNSAPDKSGLPSDRFSAERTGGSVSTLTIQRTQQEDSAVYLCASSFFGQGGDTQYFGPGTRLTVL.

V and J are TRBV7-9 and TRBJ2-3; 14 bases map to TRBD2. J gave up 1 base and V 5 bases, and 8 bases lay outside the gene matches. The length of the CDR3 is 18 residues. CDR1 and CDR2 (germline): SEHNR, FQNEAQ (reference sequence). The CDR3, as DNA: TGTGCCAGCAGCCTAAGTAAGGGACTAGCGGGGGGCACAGATACGCAGTATTTT. Its protein product is CASSLSKGLAGGTDTQYF.

About this clone itself: The junction departs from germline at one end; a sequencing error may be responsible. The V and J genes are TRBV6-5 and TRBJ2-4; perhaps TRBD1 as D (5 bases). The CDR3 totals 13 residues. CDR1 is MNHEY, CDR2 SVGAGI, per germline. The CDR3 loop reads CASSRTTGAAWDF. As DNA, the CDR3 is TGTGCCAGCAGTCGGACCACAGGCGCCGCATGGGACTTC.